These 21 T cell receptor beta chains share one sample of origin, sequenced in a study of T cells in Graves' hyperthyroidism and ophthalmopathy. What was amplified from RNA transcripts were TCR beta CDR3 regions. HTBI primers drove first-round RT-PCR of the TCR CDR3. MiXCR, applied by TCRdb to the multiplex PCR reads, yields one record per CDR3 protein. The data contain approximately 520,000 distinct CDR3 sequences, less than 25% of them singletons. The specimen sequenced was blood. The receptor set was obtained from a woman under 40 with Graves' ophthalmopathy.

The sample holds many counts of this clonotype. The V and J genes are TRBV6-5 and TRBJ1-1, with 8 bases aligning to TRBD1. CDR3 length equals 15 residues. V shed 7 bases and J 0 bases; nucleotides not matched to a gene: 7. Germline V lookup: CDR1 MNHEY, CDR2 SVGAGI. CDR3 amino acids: CASKDRANMNTEAFF. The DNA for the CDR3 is TGTGCCAGCAAGGACAGGGCAAATATGAACACTGAAGCTTTCTTT.

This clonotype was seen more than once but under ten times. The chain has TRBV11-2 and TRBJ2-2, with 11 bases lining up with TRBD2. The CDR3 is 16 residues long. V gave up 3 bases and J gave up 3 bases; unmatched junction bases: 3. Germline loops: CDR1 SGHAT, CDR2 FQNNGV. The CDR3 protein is CASSFELAGDTGELFF. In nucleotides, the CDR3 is TGTGCCAGCAGCTTCGAACTAGCGGGAGACACCGGGGAGCTGTTTTTT. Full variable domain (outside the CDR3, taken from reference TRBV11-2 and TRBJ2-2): EAGVAQSPRYKIIEKRQSVAFWCNPISGHATLYWYQQILGQGPKLLIQFQNNGVVDDSQLPKDRFSAERLKGVDSTLKIQPAKLEDSAVYLCASSFELAGDTGELFFGEGSRLTVL.

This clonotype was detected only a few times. The chain's CDR3 is CASSFGKRLSGNTIYF. The CDR3 nucleotides read TGTGCCAGCAGTTTTGGGAAGCGCCTCTCTGGAAACACCATATATTTT. V usage is TRBV28 and J usage is TRBJ1-3; D ambiguous. The CDR3 consists of 16 residues. Looked up from germline, CDR1 is MDHEN and CDR2 is SYDVKM. V lost 3 bases, J lost 0 bases, and 12 bases lay in between.

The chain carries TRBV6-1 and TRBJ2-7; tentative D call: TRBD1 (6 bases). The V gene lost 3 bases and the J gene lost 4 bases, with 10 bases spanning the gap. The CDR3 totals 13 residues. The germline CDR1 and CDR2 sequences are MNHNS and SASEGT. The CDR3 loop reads CASSDPRGYEQYF. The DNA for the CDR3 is TGTGCCAGCAGTGATCCCAGGGGTTACGAGCAGTACTTC.

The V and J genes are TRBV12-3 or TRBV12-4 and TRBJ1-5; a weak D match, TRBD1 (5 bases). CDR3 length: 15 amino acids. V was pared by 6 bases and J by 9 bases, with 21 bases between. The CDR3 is CASSTGGGGILPQHF. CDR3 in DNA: TGTGCCAGCAGCACCGGGGGGGGAGGCATTCTGCCCCAGCATTTT.

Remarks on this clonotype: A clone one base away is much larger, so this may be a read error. DNA of the CDR3: TGTGCCAGCAGTGGGCGGGACAGGGGGAGCAATGAGCCCCAGCATTTT. Translating gives CASSGRDRGSNEPQHF. V and J are TRBV28 and TRBJ1-5; 11 bases are shared with TRBD1. From germline, CDR1 is MDHEN and CDR2 SYDVKM. The CDR3 extends over 16 amino acids.

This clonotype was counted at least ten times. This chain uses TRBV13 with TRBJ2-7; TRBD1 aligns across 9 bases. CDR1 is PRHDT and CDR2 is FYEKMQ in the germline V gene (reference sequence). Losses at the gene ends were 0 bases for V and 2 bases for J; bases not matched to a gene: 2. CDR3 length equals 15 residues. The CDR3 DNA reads TGTGCCAGCAGCTTAGGGGACAGGGGTCCCTACGAGCAGTACTTC. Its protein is CASSLGDRGPYEQYF.

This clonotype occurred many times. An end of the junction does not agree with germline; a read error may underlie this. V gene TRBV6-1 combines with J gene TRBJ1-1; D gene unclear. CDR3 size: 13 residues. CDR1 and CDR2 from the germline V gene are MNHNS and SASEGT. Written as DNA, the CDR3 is TGTGCCAGCAGGGAAGACCGGTACACTGAAGCTTTCTTT. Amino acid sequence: CASREDRYTEAFF.

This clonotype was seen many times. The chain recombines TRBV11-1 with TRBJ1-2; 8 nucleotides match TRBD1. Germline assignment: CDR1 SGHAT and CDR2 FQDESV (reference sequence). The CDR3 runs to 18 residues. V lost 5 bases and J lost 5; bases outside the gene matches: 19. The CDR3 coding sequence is TGTGCCAGCAGCCATGACCGCCCCGTGGGACAGGAGGGTTATGGCTACACCTTC. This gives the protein CASSHDRPVGQEGYGYTF.

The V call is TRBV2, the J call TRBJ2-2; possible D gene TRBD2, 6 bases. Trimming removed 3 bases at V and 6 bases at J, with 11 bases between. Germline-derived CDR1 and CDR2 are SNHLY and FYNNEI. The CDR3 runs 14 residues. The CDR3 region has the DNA TGTGCCAGCAGTGAGGAGGGAATTTCCGGGGAGCTGTTTTTT. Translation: CASSEEGISGELFF.

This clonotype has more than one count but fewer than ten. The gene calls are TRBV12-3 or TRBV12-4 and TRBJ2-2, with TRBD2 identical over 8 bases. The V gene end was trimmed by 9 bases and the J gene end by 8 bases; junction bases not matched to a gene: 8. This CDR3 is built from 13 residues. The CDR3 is CASHSGSGGELFF. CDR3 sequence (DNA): TGTGCCAGTCACAGCGGGAGTGGAGGGGAGCTGTTTTTT.

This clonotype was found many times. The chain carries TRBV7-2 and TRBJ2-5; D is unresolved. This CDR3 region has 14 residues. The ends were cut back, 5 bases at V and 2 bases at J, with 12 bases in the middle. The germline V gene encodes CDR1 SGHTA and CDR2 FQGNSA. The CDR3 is CASSARPTQETQYF. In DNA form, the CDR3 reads TGTGCCAGCAGCGCCAGACCCACACAAGAGACCCAGTACTTC. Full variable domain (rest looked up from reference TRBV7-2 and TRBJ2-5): GAGVSQSPSNKVTEKGKDVELRCDPISGHTALYWYRQSLGQGLEFLIYFQGNSAPDKSGLPSDRFSAERTGGSVSTLTIQRTQQEDSAVYLCASSARPTQETQYFGPGTRLLVL.

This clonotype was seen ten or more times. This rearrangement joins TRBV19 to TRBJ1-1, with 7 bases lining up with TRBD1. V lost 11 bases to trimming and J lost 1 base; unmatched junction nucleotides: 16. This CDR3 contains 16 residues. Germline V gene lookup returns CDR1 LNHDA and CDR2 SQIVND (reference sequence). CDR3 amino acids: CAFKFGTGVSNTEAFF. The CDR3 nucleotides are TGTGCCTTCAAATTCGGAACAGGGGTATCGAACACTGAAGCTTTCTTT.

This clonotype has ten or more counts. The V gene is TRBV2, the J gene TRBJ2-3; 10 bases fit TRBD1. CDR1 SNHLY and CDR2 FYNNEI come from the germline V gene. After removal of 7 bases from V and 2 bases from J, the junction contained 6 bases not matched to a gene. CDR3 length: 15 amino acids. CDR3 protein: CASKTGTGDTDTQYF. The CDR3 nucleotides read TGTGCCAGCAAAACCGGGACAGGGGACACAGATACGCAGTATTTT.

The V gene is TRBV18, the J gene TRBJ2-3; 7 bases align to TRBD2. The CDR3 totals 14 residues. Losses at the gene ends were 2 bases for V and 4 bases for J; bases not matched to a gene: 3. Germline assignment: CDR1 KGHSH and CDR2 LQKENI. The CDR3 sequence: CASSPTAGPDTQYF. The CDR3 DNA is TGTGCCAGCTCACCAACAGCGGGGCCAGATACGCAGTATTTT.

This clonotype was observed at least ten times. For the CDR3, the DNA is TGTGCCAGCAGTTTTCGAGGGCAGCCCCAGCATTTT. This gives the protein CASSFRGQPQHF. The rearrangement links TRBV12-3 or TRBV12-4 to TRBJ1-5; D unresolved. The V end lost 3 bases, the J end lost 7 bases, and 7 bases lay between the germline ends. This CDR3 comprises 12 residues.

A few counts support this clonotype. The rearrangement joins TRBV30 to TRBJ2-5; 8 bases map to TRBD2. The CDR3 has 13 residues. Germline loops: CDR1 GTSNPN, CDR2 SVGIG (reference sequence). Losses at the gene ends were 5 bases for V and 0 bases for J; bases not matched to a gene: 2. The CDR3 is CAWGSGDQETQYF. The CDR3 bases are TGTGCCTGGGGTAGCGGGGACCAAGAGACCCAGTACTTC.

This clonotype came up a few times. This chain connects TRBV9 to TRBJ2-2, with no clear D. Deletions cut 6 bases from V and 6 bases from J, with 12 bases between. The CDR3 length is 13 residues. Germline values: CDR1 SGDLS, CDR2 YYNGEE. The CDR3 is CASTRASPGELFF. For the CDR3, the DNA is TGTGCCAGCACCAGAGCTAGTCCCGGGGAGCTGTTTTTT. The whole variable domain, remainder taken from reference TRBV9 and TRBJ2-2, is DSGVTQTPKHLITATGQRVTLRCSPRSGDLSVYWYQQSLDQGLQFLIQYYNGEERAKGNILERFSAQQFPDLHSELNLSSLELGDSALYFCASTRASPGELFFGEGSRLTVL.

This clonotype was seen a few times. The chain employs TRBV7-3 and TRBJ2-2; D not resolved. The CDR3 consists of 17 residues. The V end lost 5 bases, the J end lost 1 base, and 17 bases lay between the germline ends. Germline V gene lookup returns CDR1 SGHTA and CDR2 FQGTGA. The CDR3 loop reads CASSPLGLHLNTGELFF. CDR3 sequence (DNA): TGTGCCAGCAGCCCCTTAGGGCTACACTTGAACACCGGGGAGCTGTTTTTT.

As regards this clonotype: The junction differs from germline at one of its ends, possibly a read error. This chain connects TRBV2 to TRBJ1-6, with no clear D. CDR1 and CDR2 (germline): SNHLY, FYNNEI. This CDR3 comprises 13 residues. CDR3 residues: CVSRTDYNSPLHF. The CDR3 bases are TGTGTCAGCAGGACGGACTATAATTCACCCCTCCACTTT.

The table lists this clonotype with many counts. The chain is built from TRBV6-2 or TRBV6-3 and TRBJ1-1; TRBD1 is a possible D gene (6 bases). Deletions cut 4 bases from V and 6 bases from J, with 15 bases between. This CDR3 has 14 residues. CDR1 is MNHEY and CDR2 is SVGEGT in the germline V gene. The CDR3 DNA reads TGTGCCAGCAGTTCCTACAGGGAGGTTGCTGAAGCTTTCTTT. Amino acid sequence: CASSSYREVAEAFF.